This T cell receptor (beta chain) stems from a study of graft-versus-host responses after intestinal transplantation. Whole-study context: Anti-thymocyte globulin induction preceded around 3 years of tacrolimus and steroid maintenance in all recipients. Findings and caveats of the study: Subjects displaying graft-donor T cell macrochimerism possessed elevated graft-versus-host to host-versus-graft clonal ratios inside allografts. Peak levels of circulating GvH clones tracked with early post-transplant HvG declines.

The assay was immunoSEQ multiplex PCR, and TCRdb's table has in-frame clones only and misses some. The profile shows 5,500 to 6,500 clones, around a third of them singletons. The culture paired approximately 200,000 irradiated violet-dye-labeled stimulators with approximately 200,000 CFSE-labeled responders. Post-reaction, proliferating CD3+CD4+ and CD3+CD8+ responders (CFSE-low) were sorted. The CDR3 totals 17 residues. Per the germline V gene, CDR1 is SGDLS and CDR2 is YYNGEE. Trimming took off 1 base at V and 2 bases at J, with 18 bases between the two ends. The clonotype was recovered from a human patient who received an intestinal transplant. The starting material was alloreactive CD8+ T cells from a mixed lymphocyte reaction culture, obtained before intestinal transplant. The subset is: CFSE-low proliferating T cells sorted from roughly 6-day pre-transplant mixed lymphocyte reaction (GvH or HvG direction). This chain connects TRBV9 to TRBJ2-5, with D possibly matching TRBD2 (7 bases). The CDR3 DNA reads as TGTGCCAGCAGCGTACTGGGGGGGCCTAGGGGGCAAGAGACCCAGTACTTC. Amino acid sequence: CASSVLGGPRGQETQYF.